Listed below are T cell receptor beta chains from one sample, sequenced in a study of beta chain features in type 1 diabetes. The data were produced by immunoSEQ multiplex PCR, yet TCRdb's version contains in-frame clones alone and is incomplete. The sample carries roughly 290,000 clones, about 8% recorded once. Sequencing was done on a sample of central memory CD4+ T cells from blood. These receptors originate from a woman aged 18-29 years in good health. The CDR3 runs from the conserved cysteine through the conserved F or W. D genes are given only for firm matches. Size tells how often a clone was seen (once, few, many) or the class of an expanded clone, and some rows leave it out.

V gene	D gene	clone size	J gene	CDR3 protein	CDR3 DNA
TRBV7-8	TRBD1	few	TRBJ2-4	CASSLPGQGKNIQYF	TGTGCCAGCAGCCTTCCAGGACAGGGTAAGAACATTCAGTACTTC
TRBV7-2	.	.	TRBJ2-6	CASSFGTGANVLTF	TGTGCCAGCAGCTTCGGGACTGGGGCCAACGTCCTGACTTTC
TRBV7-2	TRBD2	.	TRBJ2-1	CASSSGLAGLQFF	TGTGCCAGCAGCTCGGGACTAGCGGGTTTGCAGTTCTTC
TRBV15	.	.	TRBJ1-1	CATSRDPGSTFF	TGTGCCACCAGCAGAGACCCGGGAAGTACTTTCTTT
TRBV15	TRBD1	.	TRBJ2-1	CATSISGTGWNNEQFF	TGTGCCACCAGCATAAGTGGGACAGGGTGGAACAATGAGCAGTTCTTC
TRBV4-2	.	.	TRBJ2-6	CASSHLRGSGANVLTF	TGTGCCAGCAGCCACCTTAGAGGGTCTGGGGCCAACGTCCTGACTTTC
TRBV19	.	few	TRBJ1-3	CASSWQGDSGNTIYF	TGTGCCAGTAGTTGGCAGGGCGACTCTGGAAACACCATATATTTT
TRBV28	.	.	TRBJ2-3	CASSLWGTSTDTQYF	TGTGCCAGCAGTTTATGGGGGACTAGCACAGATACGCAGTATTTT
TRBV7-9	TRBD2	few	TRBJ2-1	CASSVSTSGGGQFF	TGTGCCAGCAGCGTATCGACTAGCGGGGGTGGACAGTTCTTC
TRBV7-3	TRBD2	.	TRBJ2-3	CASSLSSGRTTDTQYF	TGTGCCAGCAGCTTAAGTAGCGGGAGGACCACAGATACGCAGTATTTT
TRBV28	TRBD2	many	TRBJ2-5	CASSPREGGWGETQYF	TGTGCCAGCAGTCCCCGGGAGGGGGGTTGGGGAGAGACCCAGTACTTC
TRBV5-1	.	.	TRBJ2-2	CASSFLGLQNTGELFF	TGCGCCAGCAGCTTCCTAGGATTGCAGAACACCGGGGAGCTGTTTTTT
TRBV5-1	TRBD1	.	TRBJ2-4	CASSPGTGLDIQYF	TGCGCCAGCAGCCCCGGGACAGGGCTCGACATTCAGTACTTC
TRBV16	.	few	TRBJ2-7	CASSQSTLGGRDEQYF	TGTGCCAGCAGCCAATCGACTCTCGGGGGTCGAGACGAGCAGTACTTC
TRBV4-3	.	few	TRBJ2-2	CASSQEVNWVRVKVGELFF	TGCGCCAGCAGCCAAGAAGTAAACTGGGTCAGGGTGAAGGTCGGGGAGCTGTTTTTT
TRBV29-1	TRBD1	few	TRBJ1-1	CSVVDTGGNTEAFF	TGCAGCGTAGTTGATACAGGGGGTAACACTGAAGCTTTCTTT
TRBV2	.	.	TRBJ2-7	CASSVRRGWDEQYF	TGTGCCAGCAGTGTCCGGCGAGGGTGGGACGAGCAGTACTTC
TRBV10-3	TRBD1	few	TRBJ1-1	CAARDRASTEAFF	TGTGCCGCCAGGGACAGAGCGAGCACTGAAGCTTTCTTT
TRBV5-1	TRBD2	.	TRBJ2-5	CASSTLAGAGETQYF	TGCGCCAGCAGCACTCTAGCGGGGGCGGGTGAGACCCAGTACTTC
TRBV9	.	few	TRBJ1-1	CASSVEIGKNTEAFF	TGTGCCAGCAGCGTAGAGATAGGGAAGAACACTGAAGCTTTCTTT
TRBV21-1	.	few	TRBJ1-5	CASSVGDRDKPQHF	TGTGCCAGCAGCGTGGGAGACAGGGACAAGCCCCAGCATTTT
TRBV5-1	TRBD1	few	TRBJ2-1	CASSFQGQASNEQFF	TGCGCCAGCAGCTTTCAGGGACAGGCCAGCAATGAGCAGTTCTTC
TRBV15	.	.	TRBJ1-1	CATSRVSRNTEAFF	TGTGCCACCAGCAGAGTATCCAGGAACACTGAAGCTTTCTTT
TRBV30	.	many	TRBJ1-5	CAWSVQGDQPQHF	TGTGCCTGGAGTGTACAGGGCGATCAGCCCCAGCATTTT
TRBV9	TRBD1	few	TRBJ2-7	CASSVDLTGGFHEQYF	TGTGCCAGCAGCGTAGATTTGACAGGGGGATTCCACGAGCAGTACTTC
TRBV14	TRBD1	.	TRBJ2-1	CASSHRGLYNEQFF	TGTGCCAGCAGCCACAGGGGGCTTTACAATGAGCAGTTCTTC
TRBV4-2	TRBD1	many	TRBJ1-5	CASSYTQGEAQPQHF	TGTGCCAGCAGCTATACTCAGGGGGAGGCTCAGCCCCAGCATTTT
TRBV7-2	.	.	TRBJ1-4	CASSLQTIEKLFF	TGTGCCAGCAGCTTACAAACAATCGAAAAACTGTTTTTT
TRBV23-1	.	few	TRBJ2-7	CASSLTALRGEQYF	TGCGCCAGCAGTCTGACAGCGCTGAGGGGTGAGCAGTACTTC
TRBV5-1	TRBD2	.	TRBJ2-3	CASSFPSGGTDTQYF	TGCGCCAGCAGCTTCCCTAGCGGGGGCACAGATACGCAGTATTTT
TRBV28	.	.	TRBJ1-2	CASSRGVYGYTF	TGTGCCAGCAGCAGAGGTGTCTATGGCTACACCTTC
TRBV2	TRBD1	once	TRBJ2-1	CASSEQGQGYEQFF	TGTGCCAGCAGTGAACAGGGACAGGGCTATGAGCAGTTCTTC
TRBV7-2	TRBD1	few	TRBJ2-5	CASSQGQAQETQYF	TGTGCCAGCAGCCAAGGACAGGCCCAAGAGACCCAGTACTTC
TRBV29-1	.	few	TRBJ1-2	CSVGGEYYGYTF	TGCAGCGTTGGGGGGGAGTACTATGGCTACACCTTC
TRBV6-6	.	.	TRBJ2-1	CASSPTVYNEQFF	TGTGCCAGCAGTCCCACAGTTTACAATGAGCAGTTCTTC
TRBV2	.	few	TRBJ2-5	CASSVRQKETQYF	TGTGCCAGCAGTGTACGACAAAAAGAGACCCAGTACTTC
TRBV6-5	.	few	TRBJ2-1	CASSEIYEQFF	TGTGCCAGCAGCGAGATTTACGAGCAGTTCTTC
TRBV7-2	TRBD1	few	TRBJ1-5	CASSLRTGQQPQHF	TGTGCCAGCAGCCTCAGGACAGGACAGCAGCCCCAGCATTTT
TRBV5-1	.	few	TRBJ1-1	CASSSDGVLNTEAFF	TGCGCCAGCAGCTCGGACGGGGTCCTGAACACTGAAGCTTTCTTT
TRBV5-1	.	few	TRBJ1-5	CASSLSGVGSNQPQHF	TGCGCCAGCAGCTTGTCAGGTGTTGGTAGCAATCAGCCCCAGCATTTT
TRBV9	.	many	TRBJ1-3	CASSAADSGNTIYF	TGTGCCAGCAGCGCCGCAGACTCTGGAAACACCATATATTTT
TRBV7-3	TRBD2	few	TRBJ2-3	CASSPTSLAGTDTQYF	TGTGCCAGCAGCCCAACCTCCCTAGCGGGCACAGATACGCAGTATTTT
TRBV30	.	few	TRBJ1-1	CAWSRATNTEAFF	TGTGCCTGGAGTAGGGCAACTAACACTGAAGCTTTCTTT
TRBV29-1	.	.	TRBJ2-1	CSVTRLAYNEQFF	TGCAGCGTCACAAGACTGGCCTACAATGAGCAGTTCTTC
TRBV4-1	.	.	TRBJ1-2	CASSPSGTYGYTF	TGCGCCAGCAGCCCATCAGGAACTTATGGCTACACCTTC
TRBV2	TRBD1	few	TRBJ2-1	CASSRGPSSYNEQFF	TGTGCCAGCAGTAGGGGGCCAAGCTCCTACAATGAGCAGTTCTTC
TRBV5-4	TRBD2	few	TRBJ2-3	CASSSKESGRAGNQYF	TGTGCCAGCAGCTCTAAAGAGAGCGGGAGGGCCGGGAATCAGTATTTT